A selection of T cell receptor beta chains follows, all from one sample in a study of control samples from healthy donors and cancer patients. The assay was immunoSEQ multiplex PCR, and TCRdb's table has in-frame clones only and misses some. The sample includes several thousand clones, around three quarters of them seen just once. Sequencing used formalin-fixed, paraffin-embedded tissue. These receptors originate from a female donor with melanoma. The CDR3 runs from the conserved cysteine through the conserved F or W. The order of the fields is clone size, V gene, D gene, J gene, CDR3 DNA, CDR3 protein. A D gene is named only where the DNA matches it firmly. Clone size, where shown, is once, few, many, or a class for clones that have expanded.

size: .
V: TRBV18
D: .
J: TRBJ2-7
DNA: TGTGCCAGCTCCTCCGCCGGAATGCCCTACGAGCAGTACTTC
CDR3: CASSSAGMPYEQYF

size: once
V: TRBV15
D: .
J: TRBJ1-3
DNA: TGTGCCACCAGCAGACAGGGCCCTGGAAACACCATATATTTT
CDR3: CATSRQGPGNTIYF

size: few
V: TRBV6-6
D: .
J: TRBJ2-1
DNA: TGTGCCAGCAGTTACTATGGTGAGCAGTTCTTC
CDR3: CASSYYGEQFF

size: .
V: TRBV7-2
D: .
J: TRBJ2-3
DNA: TGTGCCAGCAGCTTAGTCACTAGCCCAAGAGGTACAGATACGCAGTATTTT
CDR3: CASSLVTSPRGTDTQYF

size: .
V: TRBV4-3
D: .
J: TRBJ2-1
DNA: TGCGCCAGCAGCCAAGAAGTCGGACTGGCCTACAATGAGCAGTTCTTC
CDR3: CASSQEVGLAYNEQFF

size: .
V: TRBV9
D: .
J: TRBJ1-1
DNA: TGTGCCAGCAGTCCAGGGGACACTGAAGCTTTCTTT
CDR3: CASSPGDTEAFF

size: .
V: TRBV15
D: .
J: TRBJ2-3
DNA: TGTGCTACCAGCAGAGGGAGGACAGATACGCAGTATTTT
CDR3: CATSRGRTDTQYF

size: .
V: TRBV27
D: TRBD2
J: TRBJ2-1
DNA: TGTGCCAGCAGTAGAAGACTAGCGGGAGCGATGGGTTTAAATGAGCAGTTCTTC
CDR3: CASSRRLAGAMGLNEQFF

size: once
V: TRBV10-3
D: TRBD2
J: TRBJ2-2
DNA: TGTGCCATCAAACCGGGACTAGCGGACACCGGGGAGCTGTTTTTT
CDR3: CAIKPGLADTGELFF

size: .
V: TRBV5-1
D: .
J: TRBJ2-3
DNA: TGCGCCAGCAGCTTGGAGGGATGGGCAGATACGCAGTATTTT
CDR3: CASSLEGWADTQYF

size: .
V: TRBV6-5
D: .
J: TRBJ1-5
DNA: TGTGCCAGCAGTGACTCCGGAGGGTGGCAGCCCCAGCATTTT
CDR3: CASSDSGGWQPQHF

size: .
V: TRBV19
D: .
J: TRBJ2-3
DNA: TGTGCCAGTTGCGACAGGTTGCGCACAGATACGCAGTATTTT
CDR3: CASCDRLRTDTQYF

size: once
V: TRBV2
D: .
J: TRBJ2-7
DNA: TGTGCCAGCAACCAGGGCTACTCCTACGAGCAGTACTTC
CDR3: CASNQGYSYEQYF

size: .
V: TRBV6-5
D: .
J: TRBJ2-7
DNA: TGTGCCAGCAGGCAAAACCTAGGGGCCTACGAGCAGTACTTC
CDR3: CASRQNLGAYEQYF

size: few
V: TRBV5-1
D: .
J: TRBJ2-6
DNA: TGCGCCAGCAGCTTGGAGGGAGCACCCTCTGGGGCCAACGTCCTGACTTTC
CDR3: CASSLEGAPSGANVLTF

size: .
V: TRBV18
D: TRBD2
J: TRBJ2-5
DNA: TGTGCCAGCTCACCACCGGCGGGAGTGGGGGAGACCCAATACTTC
CDR3: CASSPPAGVGETQYF

size: .
V: TRBV19
D: .
J: TRBJ1-5
DNA: TGTGCCAGTAGTGCCCTCGTCGATCAGCCCCAGCATTTT
CDR3: CASSALVDQPQHF

size: .
V: TRBV9
D: .
J: TRBJ2-1
DNA: TGTGCCAGCAGCAGGGGGGGTAGCTCCTACAATGAGCAGTTCTTC
CDR3: CASSRGGSSYNEQFF

size: large
V: TRBV6-6
D: .
J: TRBJ2-7
DNA: TGTGCCAGCAGTTACTCAGGCTTCTACGAGCAGTACTTC
CDR3: CASSYSGFYEQYF

size: .
V: TRBV2
D: .
J: TRBJ2-1
DNA: TGTGCCAGCAGGGCCCAAACGTCTTTAGGAGAGCAGTTCTTC
CDR3: CASRAQTSLGEQFF

size: .
V: TRBV9
D: .
J: TRBJ2-1
DNA: TGTGCCAGCAGCGCGACAGACTCGTACAATGAGCAGTTCTTC
CDR3: CASSATDSYNEQFF

size: few
V: TRBV19
D: TRBD2
J: TRBJ2-5
DNA: TGTGCCAGTAGTATGGGGGGGATAGGTGAGACCCAGTACTTC
CDR3: CASSMGGIGETQYF

size: .
V: TRBV7-9
D: .
J: TRBJ2-3
DNA: TGTGCCGGCAGGGACCTAGGTAGGACAGATACGCAGTATTTT
CDR3: CAGRDLGRTDTQYF

size: .
V: TRBV7-2
D: TRBD1
J: TRBJ1-4
DNA: TGTGCCAGCAGCCCGGGACAGGGTAAAAATGAAAAACTGTTTTTT
CDR3: CASSPGQGKNEKLFF

size: once
V: TRBV5-4
D: .
J: TRBJ1-2
DNA: TGTGCCAGCAGCTTCCGGACAGCGTACTATGGCTACACCTTC
CDR3: CASSFRTAYYGYTF

size: .
V: TRBV11-2
D: .
J: TRBJ2-7
DNA: TGTGCCAGCAGCCCCATGCGAGGTCCCACCTACGAGCAGTACTTC
CDR3: CASSPMRGPTYEQYF

size: few
V: TRBV7-2
D: .
J: TRBJ1-2
DNA: TGTGCCAGCGGAACAGGGTCCCTGGACTATGGCTACACCTTC
CDR3: CASGTGSLDYGYTF

size: .
V: TRBV29-1
D: TRBD1
J: TRBJ2-2
DNA: TGCAGCGTTGTGCGCCCAATCCCTCGGACAGGGCCGTCGGTCCACACCGGGGAGCTGTTTTTT
CDR3: CSVVRPIPRTGPSVHTGELFF

size: .
V: TRBV2
D: .
J: TRBJ1-5
DNA: TGTGCCAGCAGTGAAGGGACGGAATATAGCAATCAGCCCCAGCATTTT
CDR3: CASSEGTEYSNQPQHF

size: few
V: TRBV10-2
D: .
J: TRBJ2-5
DNA: TGCGCCAGCAGTGTCGGCGGAGCGGGCCAAGAGACCCAGTACTTC
CDR3: CASSVGGAGQETQYF

size: .
V: TRBV27
D: TRBD1
J: TRBJ2-7
DNA: TGTGCCACCTCCCCGGACAGGGCCTACGAGCAGTACTTC
CDR3: CATSPDRAYEQYF

size: once
V: TRBV5-6
D: TRBD1
J: TRBJ1-2
DNA: TGTGCCAGACCTGGGACAGGGACCAACTATGGCTACACCTTC
CDR3: CARPGTGTNYGYTF

size: .
V: TRBV4-2
D: TRBD2
J: TRBJ2-5
DNA: TGTGCCAGTAGCCAAGAAGAATGGGGGGGAAAGGAGACCCAGTACTTC
CDR3: CASSQEEWGGKETQYF

size: .
V: TRBV27
D: .
J: TRBJ2-1
DNA: TGTGCCAGCAACAGGGGAGGCTCCTACAATGAGCAGTTCTTC
CDR3: CASNRGGSYNEQFF

size: .
V: TRBV30
D: TRBD1
J: TRBJ1-2
DNA: TGTGCCTGGAGTGGGGGACAGTATGGCTACACCTTC
CDR3: CAWSGGQYGYTF

size: .
V: TRBV21-1
D: .
J: TRBJ2-7
DNA: TGTGCTCCGACAAATGCAGGGACTCGAGAGCAGTACTTC
CDR3: CAPTNAGTREQYF

size: .
V: TRBV7-2
D: .
J: TRBJ2-7
DNA: TGTGCCAGCAGCTTCCCGTCCTACGAGCAGTACTTC
CDR3: CASSFPSYEQYF

size: .
V: TRBV12-3/TRBV12-4
D: .
J: TRBJ2-5
DNA: TGTGCCAGCAGCCCAGGGTGGGAGACCCAGTACTTC
CDR3: CASSPGWETQYF

size: .
V: TRBV6-2/TRBV6-3
D: TRBD2
J: TRBJ2-2
DNA: TGTGCCAGCAGTTCGTTTAGACTAGCGGACACCGGGGAGCTGTTTTTT
CDR3: CASSSFRLADTGELFF

size: .
V: TRBV5-1
D: TRBD2
J: TRBJ2-2
DNA: TGCGCCAGCACCCTCGGGACTAACGGGAACACCGGGGAGCTGTTTTTT
CDR3: CASTLGTNGNTGELFF

size: .
V: TRBV27
D: .
J: TRBJ2-3
DNA: TGTGCCAGCAGTGAGCTAATTGGACCTTCAGATACGCAGTATTTT
CDR3: CASSELIGPSDTQYF

size: .
V: TRBV5-6
D: TRBD1
J: TRBJ1-4
DNA: TGTGCCAGCAGCCCTATGGGACAGGTTCGAGAAAAACTGTTTTTT
CDR3: CASSPMGQVREKLFF

size: .
V: TRBV30
D: TRBD2
J: TRBJ2-2
DNA: TGTGCCTGGAACTCCGGGACTAGCGGGAGGAAAAGGGAGCTGTTTTTT
CDR3: CAWNSGTSGRKRELFF

size: .
V: TRBV10-3
D: .
J: TRBJ2-2
DNA: TGTGCCATCAGCGTTAGCGGACCGAACACCGGGGAGCTGTTTTTT
CDR3: CAISVSGPNTGELFF

size: .
V: TRBV5-4
D: TRBD2
J: TRBJ2-1
DNA: TGTGCCAGCAGTCGGGAGGGCCCTGACAATGAGCAGTTCTTC
CDR3: CASSREGPDNEQFF

size: .
V: TRBV10-3
D: .
J: TRBJ1-2
DNA: TGTGCCATCAGTGATCTGATGGGCCCCAACTATGGCTACACCTTC
CDR3: CAISDLMGPNYGYTF

size: .
V: TRBV9
D: .
J: TRBJ2-7
DNA: TGTGCCAGCAGCCCCAACACGGCGGGCTACGAGCAGTACTTC
CDR3: CASSPNTAGYEQYF

size: few
V: TRBV9
D: .
J: TRBJ1-1
DNA: TGTGCCAGCAGCGTAGGACACAAGGCTGAAGCTTTCTTT
CDR3: CASSVGHKAEAFF

size: .
V: TRBV5-6
D: .
J: TRBJ2-7
DNA: TGTGCCAGCAGCTCTCGGAGTCGAGCGGACTACTACGAGCAGTACTTC
CDR3: CASSSRSRADYYEQYF

size: .
V: TRBV20-1
D: .
J: TRBJ2-3
DNA: TGCAGTGCTACTGGGGGGAGTGGGCAGTATTTT
CDR3: CSATGGSGQYF

size: .
V: TRBV28
D: .
J: TRBJ1-4
DNA: TGTGCCAGCAACTTTATGTCAGGGTTCGGGGAAAAACTGTTTTTT
CDR3: CASNFMSGFGEKLFF